The rows below give T cell receptor beta chains drawn from one sample of a study of blood T cell repertoires in COVID-19. This table comes from immunoSEQ multiplex PCR, and its TCRdb copy is limited to in-frame clones, with some not included. The data show hundreds of thousands of clones, around 87% seen once. Sequenced input: peripheral blood. The receptors shown here come from a woman in her sixties with COVID-19, enrolled during active disease. The CDR3 runs from the conserved cysteine through the conserved F or W. A D gene is named only where the DNA matches it firmly. Rows may omit the clone size; those that give it use once, few, many or a size class.

j_call | d_call | clone_size | v_call | cdr3_nt | cdr3_aa
TRBJ2-7 | NA | NA | TRBV2 | TGTGCCAGCAGTTCCACGGCGGAGGCCAACTTC | CASSSTAEANF
TRBJ1-3 | NA | few | TRBV7-3 | TGTGCCAGCAGCTTAGGGGCCAACACTTACTCTGGAAACACCATATATTTT | CASSLGANTYSGNTIYF
TRBJ1-6 | NA | NA | TRBV13 | TGTGCCAGCAGCTCTACAGGGAGCTCCTATAATTCACCCCTCCACTTT | CASSSTGSSYNSPLHF
TRBJ1-6 | TRBD1 | few | TRBV19 | TGTGCCAGTACCCCGACAGGGTTAAATTCACCCCTCCACTTT | CASTPTGLNSPLHF
TRBJ1-1 | NA | NA | TRBV29-1 | TGCAGCGTTGAATCGGACACCTATGAAGCTTTCTTT | CSVESDTYEAFF
TRBJ2-2 | TRBD2 | NA | TRBV29-1 | TGCAGCGTTGATTGGGCGGGGGGCATTACGAACACCGGGGAGCTGTTTTTT | CSVDWAGGITNTGELFF
TRBJ1-2 | TRBD1 | NA | TRBV7-2 | TGTGCCGGATACTCGACAGGGGGGGATTATCCCTATGGCTACACCTTC | CAGYSTGGDYPYGYTF
TRBJ2-1 | NA | NA | TRBV11-2 | TGTGCCAGCAGCCCCCTTATGGGGGGCTACAATGAGCAGTTCTTC | CASSPLMGGYNEQFF
TRBJ2-5 | TRBD1 | NA | TRBV7-3 | TGTGCCAGCAGCTTATCCTCGACAGGGGGGGAGACCCAGTACTTC | CASSLSSTGGETQYF
TRBJ1-2 | TRBD1 | NA | TRBV19 | TGTGCCAGTAGACAGGGGAGGTCCGACTATGGCTACACCTTC | CASRQGRSDYGYTF
TRBJ1-3 | TRBD1 | NA | TRBV6-2/TRBV6-3 | TGTGCCAGCAGTTACTCGCCGTCCCGGATCAGGGGGCTCTCTGGAAACACCATATATTTT | CASSYSPSRIRGLSGNTIYF
TRBJ1-2 | NA | once | TRBV12-5 | TGTGCTAGTGGTTTTCATAGGGGCCAGGGATTAGACTATGGCTACACCTTC | CASGFHRGQGLDYGYTF
TRBJ1-1 | NA | NA | TRBV7-9 | TGTGCCAGCAGCTTACAGATTACAGGAGGGACTGAAGCTTTCTTT | CASSLQITGGTEAFF
TRBJ2-7 | TRBD2 | once | TRBV19 | TGTGCCAGTAGTACCGGGGGGGCCTCCTACGAGCAGTACTTC | CASSTGGASYEQYF
TRBJ2-6 | NA | NA | TRBV28 | TGTGCCAGCAGTTTATTCGGGGCTGGGGCCAACGTCCTGACTTTC | CASSLFGAGANVLTF
TRBJ2-4 | TRBD2 | NA | TRBV7-3 | TGTGCCAGCAGCCCCGGTGGCGGGGGGAACAAAAACATTCAGTACTTC | CASSPGGGGNKNIQYF
TRBJ1-4 | NA | NA | TRBV7-8 | TGTGCCAGCAGCTTAGGTGGGCCGGGAGAAAAACTGTTTTTT | CASSLGGPGEKLFF
TRBJ2-5 | NA | NA | TRBV11-2 | TGTGCCAGCAGCTTAGGGCAGGGAGGTTGGGAGACCCAGTACTTC | CASSLGQGGWETQYF
TRBJ1-1 | TRBD1 | NA | TRBV11-2 | TGTGCCAGCAGCACAGGACAGGGCTCTGAAGCTTTCTTT | CASSTGQGSEAFF
TRBJ1-5 | NA | NA | TRBV5-5 | TGTGCCAGCAGCCACTACAGGGATAGCAATCAGCCCCAGCATTTT | CASSHYRDSNQPQHF
TRBJ1-5 | NA | NA | TRBV4-2 | TGTGCCAGCAGCCAGGCTCAGGGTTCCCAGCCCCAGCATTTT | CASSQAQGSQPQHF
TRBJ1-5 | NA | few | TRBV2 | TGTGCCAGCAGCGTGTGGGGGGTTAGCAATCAGCCCCAGCATTTT | CASSVWGVSNQPQHF
TRBJ1-3 | TRBD1 | NA | TRBV6-6 | TGTGCCAGCAGTCCGACGCTTACAGGGGGCTCTGGAAACACCATATATTTT | CASSPTLTGGSGNTIYF
TRBJ2-7 | NA | NA | TRBV6-5 | TGTGCCAGCACCAGAATACCCTACGAGCAGTACTTC | CASTRIPYEQYF
TRBJ1-4 | TRBD1 | few | TRBV5-1 | TGCGCCAGCAGCTTGGTGGGACAGGGTAATGAAAAACTGTTTTTT | CASSLVGQGNEKLFF
TRBJ1-4 | NA | few | TRBV6-5 | TGTGCCAGCAGTTTGACTGAAGGCGGTGAAAAACTGTTTTTT | CASSLTEGGEKLFF
TRBJ1-5 | NA | NA | TRBV6-6 | TGTGCCAGCAGAACACAGGTGATTAGCAATCAGCCCCAGCATTTT | CASRTQVISNQPQHF
TRBJ1-5 | TRBD1 | NA | TRBV19 | TGTGCCAGTAGTACAGACAGGGTCAATCAGCCCCAGCATTTT | CASSTDRVNQPQHF
TRBJ2-1 | TRBD2 | NA | TRBV2 | TGTGCCAGCAGGCCAGGTAGCGGGGGGCACAATGAGCAGTTCTTC | CASRPGSGGHNEQFF
TRBJ2-7 | NA | NA | TRBV7-9 | TGTGCCAGCAGCTCAATACAGGCTCCTTCTCAGGGATACTTC | CASSSIQAPSQGYF
TRBJ1-2 | TRBD1 | NA | TRBV5-6 | TGTGCCAGCAGCGGATCCGGGACAGGAAATTATGGCTACACCTTC | CASSGSGTGNYGYTF
TRBJ2-2 | NA | once | TRBV24-1 | TGTGCCACCAGCCCCGTTCGGGGTAACACCGGGGAGCTGTTTTTT | CATSPVRGNTGELFF
TRBJ1-4 | TRBD1 | NA | TRBV5-8 | TGTGCCAGCAGCTTGCACAGGGGTGCAACTAATGAAAAACTGTTTTTT | CASSLHRGATNEKLFF
TRBJ2-1 | NA | NA | TRBV12-5 | TGTGCTAGTGGTCGGTTTTCCTACAATGAGCAGTTCTTC | CASGRFSYNEQFF
TRBJ2-5 | NA | NA | TRBV5-1 | TGCGCCAGCAGGCCTACAGGGATCCAAGAGACCCAGTACTTC | CASRPTGIQETQYF
TRBJ2-7 | NA | NA | TRBV5-1 | TGCGCCAGCAGCTTGTACAGAGACTACGAGCAGTACTTC | CASSLYRDYEQYF
TRBJ1-1 | NA | few | TRBV5-1 | TGCGCCAGCAGCTTGTACCCTGCGGACACTGAAGCTTTCTTT | CASSLYPADTEAFF
TRBJ2-7 | NA | NA | TRBV4-2 | TGTGCCAGCAGCCAAGTGGCCGGGGGGCCCTCCTACGAGCAGTACTTC | CASSQVAGGPSYEQYF
TRBJ1-2 | NA | NA | TRBV5-1 | TGCGCCAGCAGCTTGGGTCAGGGAACTCCATATGGCTACACCTTC | CASSLGQGTPYGYTF
TRBJ1-2 | NA | NA | TRBV9 | TGTGCCAGCAGCCCCAGTATGGGGCTTAGCTATGGCTACACCTTC | CASSPSMGLSYGYTF
TRBJ1-1 | NA | NA | TRBV5-1 | TGCGCCAGCAGCTACCCCTCGGGGGAAGCTTTCTTT | CASSYPSGEAFF
TRBJ2-3 | NA | once | TRBV6-1 | TGTGCCAGCAGTGCGATAATCCGACTGTGGGAGGATAAAGGGACAGATACGCAGTATTTT | CASSAIIRLWEDKGTDTQYF